The 8 T cell receptor beta chains presented below share a single source sample, sequenced in a study of shared clonotypes between healthy human individuals. Repertoires were generated with immunoSEQ multiplex PCR, while TCRdb's copy carries only in-frame clones and drops some. The profile shows 2 million to 2.5 million clones, nearly 97% of them singletons. Sequenced input: naive CD4+ T cells sorted from blood. Subset meaning: CD45RA+ positively selected. These receptors were collected from a young man in good health.

This clone has only one observation. The chain couples TRBV7-9 to TRBJ1-3; D is ambiguous. The germline CDR1 and CDR2 sequences are SEHNR and FQNEAQ (reference sequence). The CDR3 runs to 15 residues. Trimming shortened V by 1 base and J by 0 bases, and 7 bases separated the two germline ends. The CDR3 nucleotides read TGTGCCAGCAGCTTAGAAATTCCCTCTGGAAACACCATATATTTT. Translation: CASSLEIPSGNTIYF.

The V gene is TRBV9, the J gene TRBJ1-4, with unresolved D. The CDR3 runs 16 residues. V gave up 0 bases and J gave up 5 bases, with 14 bases separating them. Germline CDR1 and CDR2: SGDLS and YYNGEE. CDR3 loop: CASSVGGNGINEKLFF. Here the CDR3 DNA reads TGTGCCAGCAGCGTAGGTGGGAATGGAATAAATGAAAAACTGTTTTTT.

This chain uses TRBV19 with TRBJ2-7, with a weak D call TRBD2 (5 bases). The germline CDR1 and CDR2 sequences are LNHDA and SQIVND (reference sequence). V lost 8 bases, J lost 0 bases, and 5 bases lay in between. CDR3 length: 11 amino acids. CDR3 sequence: CASRDSYEQYF. DNA for the CDR3: TGTGCCAGTCGGGACTCCTACGAGCAGTACTTC.

The V gene is TRBV6-5, the J gene TRBJ1-2; 8 nucleotides agree with TRBD1. CDR3 length: 16 residues. Germline CDR1 is MNHEY and CDR2 is SVGAGI. Trimming at V came to 2 bases and at J to 6 bases, leaving 11 bases not matched to a gene. The DNA for the CDR3 is TGTGCCAGCAGTTACACCTCATTGACAGGGGACAATGGCTACACCTTC. This encodes CASSYTSLTGDNGYTF.

The chain couples TRBV19 to TRBJ2-7; D not certain. Germline lookup yields CDR1 LNHDA and CDR2 SQIVND (reference sequence). The CDR3 is 15 amino acids. The V and J ends lost 3 bases and 3 bases respectively, with 15 bases between them. Written as DNA, the CDR3 is TGTGCCAGTAGTATCAGTGTTGGCACCATCTACGAGCAGTACTTC. This encodes CASSISVGTIYEQYF.

The count of this clone is one. The gene calls are TRBV25-1 and TRBJ2-2; the match to TRBD2 covers 11 bases. Trimming at V came to 6 bases and at J to 6 bases, leaving 6 bases not matched to a gene. The germline gives CDR1 MGHDK, CDR2 SYGVNS. The CDR3 has 15 amino acids. The CDR3 DNA reads as TGTGCCAGCAGAGTAGCGGGAGGGACGGCCGGGGAGCTGTTTTTT. It specifies CASRVAGGTAGELFF.

This chain links TRBV6-1 with TRBJ2-3, with TRBD2 matching 7 bases. Germline V lookup: CDR1 MNHNS, CDR2 SASEGT. The CDR3 contains 14 residues. V gave up 7 bases and J gave up 0 bases; unmatched junction bases: 4. For the CDR3, the DNA is TGTGCCAGCATGCAGGGACTAAGCACAGATACGCAGTATTTT. This translates into CASMQGLSTDTQYF.

The V gene is TRBV19, the J gene TRBJ2-5, with D maybe TRBD2 (6 bases). Germline assignment: CDR1 LNHDA and CDR2 SQIVND (reference sequence). The length of the CDR3 is 13 residues. The germline V and J ends were trimmed by 3 bases and 4 bases, with 9 bases remaining between them. CDR3 nucleotide sequence: TGTGCCAGTAGTATGTCGGGAGCAGAGACCCAGTACTTC. Its protein is CASSMSGAETQYF.